The 21 T cell receptor beta chains in this list originate from one sample, sequenced in a study of T cell clones after liver transplantation. Generated by immunoSEQ multiplex PCR, the TCRdb table keeps only in-frame clones and is missing some. The table has 50,000 to 60,000 clones, approximately 63% seen once. The sequences come from CD4+ T cells from blood, collected at the approximately 15-month timepoint. These receptors were collected from a human patient who received a liver transplant. Some T cells may be supplied by the graft donor.

V and J are TRBV2 and TRBJ1-4; 7 nucleotides align to TRBD1. Trimming cost V 7 bases and J 4 bases; bases outside gene matches: 3. CDR3 size: 13 residues. Germline CDR1 reads SNHLY; CDR2 reads FYNNEI. CDR3 residues: CASKGQLNEKLFF. The CDR3 DNA follows: TGTGCCAGCAAGGGACAGCTTAATGAAAAACTGTTTTTT.

This rearrangement joins TRBV7-2 to TRBJ1-5; D not certain. V lost 4 bases and J lost 5, with 6 bases in between. CDR1 and CDR2 from the germline V gene are SGHTA and FQGNSA. This CDR3 is built from 12 residues. In nucleotides, the CDR3 is TGTGCCAGCAGCTCCGGTTATCAGCCCCAGCATTTT. Translation: CASSSGYQPQHF.

V is TRBV6-6 and J is TRBJ1-2; possibly TRBD1 for D (5 bases). CDR3 size: 15 residues. Germline loops: CDR1 MNHNY, CDR2 SVGAGI (reference sequence). V was trimmed by 6 bases and J by 5 bases, leaving 19 bases between them. CDR3 nucleotides: TGTGCCAGCAGCCCGGGCGGGGCCCCTCTATATGGCTACACCTTC. Translating gives CASSPGGAPLYGYTF.

The V and J genes are TRBV5-1 and TRBJ1-4, with 8 bases matching TRBD1. V dropped 4 bases and J dropped 7; count of bases not matched to a gene: 9. The CDR3 spans 15 residues. CDR1 is SGHRS and CDR2 is YFSETQ in the germline V gene. In DNA, the CDR3 is TGCGCCAGCAGCCAAGGGACAGGCCAAACTGAAAAACTGTTTTTT. Translation gives CASSQGTGQTEKLFF.

The gene calls are TRBV6-5 and TRBJ2-1; unclear D gene. Germline loops: CDR1 MNHEY, CDR2 SVGAGI. V gave up 4 bases and J gave up 3 bases, with 16 bases separating them. This CDR3 region has 16 residues. CDR3 in DNA: TGTGCCAGCAGTTTGGAGAAACAAGGCCACTACAATGAGCAGTTCTTC. Encoded protein: CASSLEKQGHYNEQFF.

This sequence joins TRBV11-3 and TRBJ1-2; unclear D gene. The ends were cut back, 10 bases at V and 8 bases at J, with 11 bases in the middle. CDR3 length equals 10 residues. Germline V gene data show CDR1 as SGHNT and CDR2 as YENEEA. The CDR3 loop reads CAIWANGYTF. In nucleotides, the CDR3 is TGTGCCATATGGGCGAACGGCTACACCTTC.

There are a few counts of this clone. J is TRBJ1-2 and V is TRBV6-5, with a weak D call TRBD1 (5 bases). V was cut by 6 bases and J by 8 bases, with 16 bases left in between. Per the germline V gene, CDR1 is MNHEY and CDR2 is SVGAGI. This CDR3 comprises 13 residues. The CDR3 spells CASRDGAGTGYTF. In DNA, the CDR3 is TGTGCCAGCAGGGACGGGGCGGGTACGGGCTACACCTTC.

The rearrangement links TRBV7-2 to TRBJ2-5; TRBD2 matches 9 bases. The length of the CDR3 is 16 residues. The junction had 12 bases not matched to a gene; V was cut back by 5 bases and J by 5 bases. In germline, CDR1 is SGHTA, CDR2 FQGNSA. CDR3 sequence: CASSAAGTSFFETQYF. CDR3 DNA sequence: TGTGCCAGCAGCGCCGCCGGGACTAGCTTTTTCGAGACCCAGTACTTC.

The chain uses TRBV19 and TRBJ1-2, with D tentatively TRBD1 (5 bases). The CDR3 totals 12 residues. V shed 8 bases and J shed 4 bases, with 11 bases lying between them. The germline CDR1 and CDR2 sequences are LNHDA and SQIVND (reference sequence). In DNA form, the CDR3 reads TGTGCCAGTGGTGACAGCCGCTATGGCTACACCTTC. Translating gives CASGDSRYGYTF.

CDR3 sequence (DNA): TGTGCCAGCAGCCGGGGTCAAGAGACCCAGTACTTC. Residues: CASSRGQETQYF. This chain joins TRBV6-6 and TRBJ2-5; TRBD2 might be the D (5 bases). Germline loops: CDR1 MNHNY, CDR2 SVGAGI (reference sequence). The CDR3 extends over 12 amino acids. The V and J ends lost 6 bases and 2 bases respectively, with 7 bases between them.

The chain couples TRBV6-5 to TRBJ2-7; D is ambiguous. Germline lookup yields CDR1 MNHEY and CDR2 SVGAGI. CDR3 length equals 12 residues. V lost 4 bases and J 2 bases, leaving 6 bases between the germline ends. The CDR3 loop reads CASSSNAYEQYV. CDR3 DNA: TGTGCCAGCAGTTCTAACGCCTACGAGCAGTACGTC.

This chain connects TRBV19 to TRBJ2-2; D gene uncertain. The germline V and J ends were trimmed by 5 bases and 7 bases, with 17 bases remaining between them. Germline V gene sequence: CDR1 LNHDA, CDR2 SQIVND (reference sequence). The CDR3 runs to 15 residues. This CDR3 is CASSSSRSSGGELFF. The CDR3 DNA sequence: TGTGCCAGTAGTTCCTCGAGGAGCTCGGGCGGGGAGCTGTTTTTT. Using reference TRBV19 and TRBJ2-2 for the parts outside the CDR3, the full variable domain is DGGITQSPKYLFRKEGQNVTLSCEQNLNHDAMYWYRQDPGQGLRLIYYSQIVNDFQKGDIAEGYSVSREKKESFPLTVTSAQKNPTAFYLCASSSSRSSGGELFFGEGSRLTVL.

This rearrangement joins TRBV5-1 to TRBJ2-1; 7 nucleotides line up with TRBD1. Germline V lookup: CDR1 SGHRS, CDR2 YFSETQ. The CDR3 runs to 16 residues. V trimming: 4 bases; J trimming: 6 bases; junction bases outside the gene matches: 13. The DNA of the CDR3 is TGCGCCAGCAGCCAGAAAGGACAGGATCCGGTCAATGAGCAGTTCTTC. Translated, it gives CASSQKGQDPVNEQFF.

The chain employs TRBV6-5 and TRBJ1-6; maybe TRBD1 (6 bases). This CDR3 has 16 amino acids. CDR1 and CDR2 from the germline V gene are MNHEY and SVGAGI. Trimming pared 4 bases from V and 0 bases from J, leaving 10 bases between. CDR3 in DNA: TGTGCCAGCAGTTCGGACAGCTACTCCTATAATTCACCCCTCCACTTT. This codes for CASSSDSYSYNSPLHF.

V and J are TRBV6-6 and TRBJ2-7, with D uncertain. Trimming pared 0 bases from V and 3 bases from J, leaving 9 bases between. CDR3 length: 14 amino acids. Germline CDR1 is MNHNY and CDR2 is SVGAGI (reference sequence). CDR3 nucleotides: TGTGCCAGCAGTTACTCTGCCCCGGGCTACGAGCAGTACTTC. Amino acid sequence: CASSYSAPGYEQYF.

The rearrangement links TRBV5-8 to TRBJ1-2; 8 nucleotides line up with TRBD1. Germline values: CDR1 SGHTS, CDR2 YDEGEE. The J segment lost 8 bases and the V segment lost 4 bases, leaving 13 bases of the junction unmatched. The CDR3 is 15 amino acids. CDR3 residues: CASSHQIGQGGGYTF. The CDR3, as DNA: TGTGCCAGCAGCCACCAAATAGGACAGGGAGGAGGCTACACCTTC.

The chain is built from TRBV4-2 and TRBJ2-3, with TRBD2 matching 7 bases. The CDR3 loop spans 17 amino acids. V gave up 1 base and J gave up 0 bases; unmatched junction bases: 7. CDR1 is LGHNA and CDR2 is YNFKEQ in the germline V gene. The CDR3 here is CASSQAGSGSSTDTQYF. CDR3 in DNA: TGTGCCAGCAGCCAAGCAGGTAGCGGGTCTAGCACAGATACGCAGTATTTT.

The rearrangement uses TRBV2 and TRBJ2-5, with 11 bases matching TRBD2. CDR1 and CDR2 (germline): SNHLY, FYNNEI. V lost 6 bases, J lost 0 bases, and 9 bases stayed unmatched. This CDR3 has 17 residues. The CDR3 DNA sequence: TGTGCCAGCAGCCGCGGTAGGGGACTAGCGGACCAAGAGACCCAGTACTTC. This translates into CASSRGRGLADQETQYF.

The rearrangement links TRBV13 to TRBJ1-2; TRBD1 might be the D (6 bases). The CDR3 spans 14 residues. Trimming removed 3 bases at V and 2 bases at J, with 10 bases between. Germline CDR1 is PRHDT and CDR2 is FYEKMQ (reference sequence). The chain's CDR3 is CASSFTQGNYGYTF. In DNA, the CDR3 is TGTGCCAGCAGCTTTACCCAGGGGAACTATGGCTACACCTTC. Full variable domain (rest looked up from reference TRBV13 and TRBJ1-2): AAGVIQSPRHLIKEKRETATLKCYPIPRHDTVYWYQQGPGQDPQFLISFYEKMQSDKGSIPDRFSAQQFSDYHSELNMSSLELGDSALYFCASSFTQGNYGYTFGSGTRLTVV.

The genes are TRBV5-6 and TRBJ1-1; D is possibly TRBD1 (5 bases). Germline CDR1 reads SGHDT; CDR2 reads YYEEEE. V was cut by 4 bases and J by 4 bases, with 17 bases left in between. This CDR3 has 15 residues. CDR3 region: CASSLPPGSGTEAFF. The CDR3 DNA reads TGTGCCAGCAGCCTACCTCCAGGGAGTGGCACTGAAGCTTTCTTT.

The V call is TRBV7-9, the J call TRBJ1-5; the D is unclear. The CDR3 length is 17 residues. The V end lost 1 base, the J end lost 2 bases, and 15 bases lay between the germline ends. Germline CDR1 SEHNR, CDR2 FQNEAQ (reference sequence). CDR3 region: CASSLVFGERGNQPQHF. In DNA form, the CDR3 reads TGTGCCAGCAGCTTAGTGTTCGGGGAAAGGGGCAATCAGCCCCAGCATTTT.